The 9 T cell receptor beta chains in this list originate from one sample, sequenced in a study of fetal regulatory T cell absence and autoimmunity. Profiled with immunoSEQ multiplex PCR; TCRdb holds only in-frame clones, not every one. There are about 46,000 clones in the sample; just under 85% occur only once, and less than 0.5% lies in the top ten. The material sequenced was cord blood. The origin of the receptors is a newborn boy with IPEX syndrome.

This clone was picked up one time. The J gene is TRBJ2-2, the V gene TRBV11-3; the D call may be TRBD1 or TRBD2 (5 bases each). Trimming stripped 8 bases from V and 6 bases from J, with 10 bases between. The germline gives CDR1 SGHNT, CDR2 YENEEA. The CDR3 sequence is 12 residues long. DNA for the CDR3: TGTGCCAGCGGGGGAATGGCCGGGGAGCTGTTTTTT. As protein: CASGGMAGELFF.

The chain carries TRBV6-1 and TRBJ2-7, with a weak D call TRBD2 (6 bases). Germline V lookup: CDR1 MNHNS, CDR2 SASEGT. V lost 4 bases to trimming and J lost 6 bases, with 25 bases between them. The CDR3 runs 17 residues. DNA for the CDR3: TGTGCCAGCAGTGGGTCAGCACCGGGGGTCCGGGGAAGCGAGCAGTACTTC. It encodes CASSGSAPGVRGSEQYF.

This sequence joins TRBV11-2 and TRBJ2-7, with 9 bases aligning to TRBD2. The CDR3 covers 13 residues. The junction had 1 base not matched to a gene; V was cut back by 5 bases and J by 2 bases. CDR1 SGHAT and CDR2 FQNNGV come from the germline V gene. The CDR3 nucleotides are TGTGCCAGCAGCCCTAGCGGGGCCTACGAGCAGTACTTC. This gives the protein CASSPSGAYEQYF.

The chain combines TRBV10-3 with TRBJ1-3; 7 positions agree with TRBD1. Trimming removed 8 bases from V and 0 bases from J; junction bases left unmatched: 1. This CDR3 contains 13 residues. The germline gives CDR1 ENHRY, CDR2 SYGVKD. CDR3 amino acids: CAIGDSSGNTIYF. The CDR3 DNA reads TGTGCCATCGGGGACAGCTCTGGAAACACCATATATTTT.

V is TRBV7-2 and J is TRBJ1-1; D perhaps matches TRBD1 (5 bases). Per the germline V gene, CDR1 is SGHTA and CDR2 is FQGNSA. V dropped 1 base and J dropped 11 bases, with 11 bases sitting between them. The CDR3 is 12 residues long. The CDR3: CASSLGFGDAFF. CDR3 in DNA: TGTGCCAGCAGCTTAGGATTTGGGGACGCTTTCTTT.

This clone occurred once. This rearrangement joins TRBV30 to TRBJ1-1; D not certain. V was cut by 3 bases and J by 1 base, with 0 bases left in between. CDR1 GTSNPN and CDR2 SVGIG come from the germline V gene (reference sequence). The CDR3 spans 10 residues. The CDR3 spells CAWRNTEAFF. Written as DNA, the CDR3 is TGTGCCTGGAGGAACACTGAAGCTTTCTTT. The entire variable domain, with the rest obtained from reference TRBV30 and TRBJ1-1, is as follows: SQTIHQWPATLVQPVGSPLSLECTVEGTSNPNLYWYRQAAGRGLQLLFYSVGIGQISSEVPQNLSASRPQDRQFILSSKKLLLSDSGFYLCAWRNTEAFFGQGTRLTVV.

In this sample, this clone turned up a few times. V and J are TRBV6-5 and TRBJ2-7; D perhaps matches TRBD1 (6 bases). The germline V gene encodes CDR1 MNHEY and CDR2 SVGAGI. V was pared by 6 bases and J by 5 bases, with 8 bases between. This CDR3 contains 11 residues. This CDR3 is CASRQGNEQYF. The CDR3 DNA follows: TGTGCCAGCAGACAGGGAAACGAGCAGTACTTC.

This clone was recorded only once. The chain recombines TRBV29-1 with TRBJ1-5; 9 bases are shared with TRBD1. The CDR3 is made up of 13 amino acids. V shed 7 bases, J shed 6 bases, and the junction held 7 bases outside the gene matches. Germline values: CDR1 SQVTM, CDR2 ANQGSEA. This CDR3 reads CSALQGAGQPQHF. CDR3 in DNA: TGCAGCGCCTTACAGGGGGCAGGTCAGCCCCAGCATTTT.

This rearrangement joins TRBV9 to TRBJ1-2, with D unresolved. This CDR3 has 13 residues. V was pared by 0 bases and J by 4 bases, with 7 bases between. Germline V gene sequence: CDR1 SGDLS, CDR2 YYNGEE. The CDR3 DNA is TGTGCCAGCAGCGTAGTAGAGGGCTATGGCTACACCTTC. Translated: CASSVVEGYGYTF.